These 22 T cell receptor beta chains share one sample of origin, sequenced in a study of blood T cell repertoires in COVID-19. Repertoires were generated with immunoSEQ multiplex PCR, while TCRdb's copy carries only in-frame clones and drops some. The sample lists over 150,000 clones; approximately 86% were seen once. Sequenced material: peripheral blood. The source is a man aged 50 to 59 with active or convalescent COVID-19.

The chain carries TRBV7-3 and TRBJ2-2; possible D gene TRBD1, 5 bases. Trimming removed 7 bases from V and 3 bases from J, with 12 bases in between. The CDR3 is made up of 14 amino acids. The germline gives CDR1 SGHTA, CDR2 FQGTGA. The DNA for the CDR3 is TGTGCCAGCACCCTTGACAGCTACACCGGGGAGCTGTTTTTT. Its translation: CASTLDSYTGELFF.

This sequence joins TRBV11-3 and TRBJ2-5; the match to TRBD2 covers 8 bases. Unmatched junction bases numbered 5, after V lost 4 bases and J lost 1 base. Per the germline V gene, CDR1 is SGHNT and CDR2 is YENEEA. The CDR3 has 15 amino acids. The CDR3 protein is CASSYGGATQETQYF. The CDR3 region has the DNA TGTGCCAGCAGCTACGGGGGGGCAACCCAAGAGACCCAGTACTTC.

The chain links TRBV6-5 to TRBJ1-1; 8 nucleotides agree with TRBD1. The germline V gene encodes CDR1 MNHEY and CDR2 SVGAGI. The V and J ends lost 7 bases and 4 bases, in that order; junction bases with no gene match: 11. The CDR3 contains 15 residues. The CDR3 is CASTSTGGLSTEAFF. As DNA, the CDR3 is TGTGCCAGCACCTCCACAGGGGGGTTGAGCACTGAAGCTTTCTTT.

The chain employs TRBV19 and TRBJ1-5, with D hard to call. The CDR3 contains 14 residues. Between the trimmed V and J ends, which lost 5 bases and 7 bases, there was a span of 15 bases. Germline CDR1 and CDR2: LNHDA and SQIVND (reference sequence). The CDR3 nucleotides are TGTGCCAGTAGTCCCGTGGGCAGTGGACAGCCCCAGCATTTT. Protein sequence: CASSPVGSGQPQHF.

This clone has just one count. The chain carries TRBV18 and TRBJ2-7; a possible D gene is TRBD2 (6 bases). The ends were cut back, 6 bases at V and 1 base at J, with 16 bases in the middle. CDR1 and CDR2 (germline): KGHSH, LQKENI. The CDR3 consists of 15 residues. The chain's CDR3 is CASSPQGRGSYEQYF. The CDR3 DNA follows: TGTGCCAGCTCTCCCCAGGGCCGGGGGTCCTACGAGCAGTACTTC.

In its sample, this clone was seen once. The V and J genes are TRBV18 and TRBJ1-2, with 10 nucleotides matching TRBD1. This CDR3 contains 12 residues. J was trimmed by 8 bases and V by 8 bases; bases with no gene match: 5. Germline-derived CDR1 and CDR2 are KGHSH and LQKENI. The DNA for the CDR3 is TGTGCCAGCCAGGACAGGGGGATCGGCTACACCTTC. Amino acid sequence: CASQDRGIGYTF.

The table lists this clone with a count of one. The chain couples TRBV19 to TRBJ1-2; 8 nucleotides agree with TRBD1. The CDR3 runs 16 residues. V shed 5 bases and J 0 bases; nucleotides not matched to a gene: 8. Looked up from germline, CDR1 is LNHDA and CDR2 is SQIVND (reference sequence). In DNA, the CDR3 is TGTGCCAGTAGTTCTCAAATGACAGGGGCTAACTATGGCTACACCTTC. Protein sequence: CASSSQMTGANYGYTF.

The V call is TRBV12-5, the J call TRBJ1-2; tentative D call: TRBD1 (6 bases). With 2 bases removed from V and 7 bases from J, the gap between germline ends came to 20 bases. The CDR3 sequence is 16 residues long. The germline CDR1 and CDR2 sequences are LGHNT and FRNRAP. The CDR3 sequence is CASGLPYTGIQGGYTF. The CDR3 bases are TGTGCTAGTGGTTTGCCCTATACAGGGATCCAAGGTGGCTACACCTTC.

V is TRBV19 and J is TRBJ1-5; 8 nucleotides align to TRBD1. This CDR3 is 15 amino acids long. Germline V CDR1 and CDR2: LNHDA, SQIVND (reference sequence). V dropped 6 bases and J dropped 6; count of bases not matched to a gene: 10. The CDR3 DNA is TGTGCCAGTAGGAGAACTGGACAGGGAAGTCAGCCCCAGCATTTT. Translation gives CASRRTGQGSQPQHF.

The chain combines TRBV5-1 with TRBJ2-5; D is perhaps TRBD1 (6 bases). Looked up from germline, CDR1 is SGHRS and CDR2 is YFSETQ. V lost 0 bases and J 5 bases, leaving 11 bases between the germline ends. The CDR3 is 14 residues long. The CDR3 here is CASSLATGFETQYF. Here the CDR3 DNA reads TGCGCCAGCAGCTTGGCGACAGGCTTTGAGACCCAGTACTTC.

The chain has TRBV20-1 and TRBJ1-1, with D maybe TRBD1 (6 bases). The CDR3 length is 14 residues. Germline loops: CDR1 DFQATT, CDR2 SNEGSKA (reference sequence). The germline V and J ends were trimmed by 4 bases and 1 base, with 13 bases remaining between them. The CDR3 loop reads CSAIEQGTNTEAFF. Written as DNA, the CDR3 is TGCAGTGCTATTGAACAGGGAACGAACACTGAAGCTTTCTTT.

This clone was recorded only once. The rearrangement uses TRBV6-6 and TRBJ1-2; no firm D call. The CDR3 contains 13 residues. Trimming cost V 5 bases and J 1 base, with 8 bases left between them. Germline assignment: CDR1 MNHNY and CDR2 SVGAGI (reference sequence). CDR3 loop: CASSIAINYGYTF. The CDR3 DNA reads TGTGCCAGCAGTATAGCGATTAACTATGGCTACACCTTC.

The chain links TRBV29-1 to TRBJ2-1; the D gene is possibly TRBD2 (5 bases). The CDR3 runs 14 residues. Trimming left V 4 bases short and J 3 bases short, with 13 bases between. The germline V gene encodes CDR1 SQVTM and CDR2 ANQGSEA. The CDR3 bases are TGCAGCGTTGCAGCGGAGCCTATCTACAATGAGCAGTTCTTC. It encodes CSVAAEPIYNEQFF.

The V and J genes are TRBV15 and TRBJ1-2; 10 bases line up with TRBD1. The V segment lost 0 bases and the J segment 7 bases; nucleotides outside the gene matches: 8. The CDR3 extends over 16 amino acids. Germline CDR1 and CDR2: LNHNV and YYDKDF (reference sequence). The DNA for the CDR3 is TGTGCCACCAGCAGAGATCTCGTTGGGACAGGGGTTGGCTACACCTTC. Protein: CATSRDLVGTGVGYTF. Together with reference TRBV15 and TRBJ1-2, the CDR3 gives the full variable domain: DAMVIQNPRYQVTQFGKPVTLSCSQTLNHNVMYWYQQKSSQAPKLLFHYYDKDFNNEADTPDNFQSRRPNTSFCFLDIRSPGLGDTAMYLCATSRDLVGTGVGYTFGSGTRLTVV.

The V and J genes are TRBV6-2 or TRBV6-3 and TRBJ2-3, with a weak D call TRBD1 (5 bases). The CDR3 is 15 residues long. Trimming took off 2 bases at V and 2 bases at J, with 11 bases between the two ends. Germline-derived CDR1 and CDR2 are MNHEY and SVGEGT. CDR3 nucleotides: TGTGCCAGCAGTTACCGACAGACACACACAGATACGCAGTATTTT. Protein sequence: CASSYRQTHTDTQYF.

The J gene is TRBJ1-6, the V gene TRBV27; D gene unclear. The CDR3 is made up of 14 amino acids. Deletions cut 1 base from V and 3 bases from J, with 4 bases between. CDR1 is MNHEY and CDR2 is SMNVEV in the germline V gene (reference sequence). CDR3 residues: CASSLYSYNSPLHF. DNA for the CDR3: TGTGCCAGCAGTTTATACAGCTATAATTCACCCCTCCACTTT.

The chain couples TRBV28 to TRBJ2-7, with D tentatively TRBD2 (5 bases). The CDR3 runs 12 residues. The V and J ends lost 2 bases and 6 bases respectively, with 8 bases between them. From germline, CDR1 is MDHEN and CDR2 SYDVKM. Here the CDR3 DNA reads TGTGCCAGCAGTTTAGCGGGTACCGAGCAGTACTTC. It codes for CASSLAGTEQYF.

CDR3 coding DNA: TGTGCCAGCAGCACACCAAACACATACTCTGGAAACACCATATATTTT. This gives the protein CASSTPNTYSGNTIYF. This chain links TRBV5-6 with TRBJ1-3; D not resolved. V dropped 4 bases and J dropped 0 bases, with 14 bases sitting between them. CDR1 and CDR2 from the germline V gene are SGHDT and YYEEEE. CDR3 length equals 16 residues. The full variable domain, with the rest looked up from reference TRBV5-6 and TRBJ1-3, is DAGVTQSPTHLIKTRGQQVTLRCSPKSGHDTVSWYQQALGQGPQFIFQYYEEEERQRGNFPDRFSGHQFPNYSSELNVNALLLGDSALYLCASSTPNTYSGNTIYFGEGSWLTVV.

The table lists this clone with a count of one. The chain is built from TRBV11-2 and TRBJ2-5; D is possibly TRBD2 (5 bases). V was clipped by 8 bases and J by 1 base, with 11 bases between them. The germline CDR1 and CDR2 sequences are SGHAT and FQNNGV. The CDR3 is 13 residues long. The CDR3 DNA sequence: TGTGCCAGCTCCAAGAGGGCCCAAGAGACCCAGTACTTC. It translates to CASSKRAQETQYF.

The CDR3 DNA reads as TGTGCCAGCAGCTTAAGGGACAGCAATTCACCCCTCCACTTT. Residues: CASSLRDSNSPLHF. The rearrangement uses TRBV7-3 and TRBJ1-6; 7 bases fit TRBD1. V trimming: 1 base; J trimming: 7 bases; junction bases outside the gene matches: 1. Germline V CDR1 and CDR2: SGHTA, FQGTGA. CDR3 length: 14 amino acids.

The CDR3 coding sequence is TGTGCCAGCAGTTTACAGGGTAACGAGCAGTACTTC. Its protein is CASSLQGNEQYF. The chain carries TRBV12-3 or TRBV12-4 and TRBJ2-7; D possibly corresponds to TRBD1 (5 bases). The CDR3 totals 12 residues. V was cut by 2 bases and J by 5 bases, with 7 bases left in between.

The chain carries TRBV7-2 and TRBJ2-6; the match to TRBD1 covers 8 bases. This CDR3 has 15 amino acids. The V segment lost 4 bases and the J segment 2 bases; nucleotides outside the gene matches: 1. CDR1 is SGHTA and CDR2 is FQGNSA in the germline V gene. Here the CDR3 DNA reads TGTGCCAGCAGCTCGGACAGGGCTGGGGCCAACGTCCTGACTTTC. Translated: CASSSDRAGANVLTF. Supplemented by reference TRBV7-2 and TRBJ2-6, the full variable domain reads GAGVSQSPSNKVTEKGKDVELRCDPISGHTALYWYRQSLGQGLEFLIYFQGNSAPDKSGLPSDRFSAERTGGSVSTLTIQRTQQEDSAVYLCASSSDRAGANVLTFGAGSRLTVL.